These T cell receptor beta chains were read from a single sample in a study of blood T cell repertoires in COVID-19. The table came from immunoSEQ multiplex PCR; TCRdb's copy has only in-frame clones and leaves some out. The data contain about 130,000 clones, almost 85% of them seen just once; the ten biggest clones take up more than 10%. The sample taken for sequencing was peripheral blood. These receptors were obtained from a human donor in a cohort sampled during active COVID-19. Both conserved end residues are trimmed from each CDR3.

V gene	CDR3 length	J gene	CDR3 protein
TRBV28	13	TRBJ1-4	ASSSPGGGNEKLF
TRBV3-1/TRBV3-2	13	TRBJ1-1	ASRGDAIMNTEAF
TRBV3-1/TRBV3-2	11	TRBJ2-7	ASSQVQRDEQY
TRBV10-1	10	TRBJ2-7	ASSETGVEQY
TRBV5-1	16	TRBJ2-7	ASSTRGRGISSSYEQY
TRBV10-2	13	TRBJ1-5	ASSDSGGMAQPQH
TRBV5-5	13	TRBJ1-1	ASSEQGRRDTEAF
TRBV3-1/TRBV3-2	14	TRBJ2-7	ASSQGRSGASWEQY
TRBV25-1	11	TRBJ1-5	ASRDRENQPQH
TRBV19	12	TRBJ2-1	ATTGLAGNYEQF
TRBV12-3/TRBV12-4	11	TRBJ1-6	ASRTGRDSPLH
TRBV7-6	13	TRBJ2-7	ASSLVSGQGYEQY
TRBV2	11	TRBJ1-2	ASSGQGVYGYT
TRBV5-1	14	TRBJ2-7	ASTIYSDSSSYEQY
TRBV30	10	TRBJ1-2	AWSQLNYGYT
TRBV12-5	13	TRBJ1-2	ASVGALQGAYGYT
TRBV14	13	TRBJ2-7	ASSLRDRGVYEQY
TRBV6-2/TRBV6-3	11	TRBJ1-5	ASRYQGAQPQH